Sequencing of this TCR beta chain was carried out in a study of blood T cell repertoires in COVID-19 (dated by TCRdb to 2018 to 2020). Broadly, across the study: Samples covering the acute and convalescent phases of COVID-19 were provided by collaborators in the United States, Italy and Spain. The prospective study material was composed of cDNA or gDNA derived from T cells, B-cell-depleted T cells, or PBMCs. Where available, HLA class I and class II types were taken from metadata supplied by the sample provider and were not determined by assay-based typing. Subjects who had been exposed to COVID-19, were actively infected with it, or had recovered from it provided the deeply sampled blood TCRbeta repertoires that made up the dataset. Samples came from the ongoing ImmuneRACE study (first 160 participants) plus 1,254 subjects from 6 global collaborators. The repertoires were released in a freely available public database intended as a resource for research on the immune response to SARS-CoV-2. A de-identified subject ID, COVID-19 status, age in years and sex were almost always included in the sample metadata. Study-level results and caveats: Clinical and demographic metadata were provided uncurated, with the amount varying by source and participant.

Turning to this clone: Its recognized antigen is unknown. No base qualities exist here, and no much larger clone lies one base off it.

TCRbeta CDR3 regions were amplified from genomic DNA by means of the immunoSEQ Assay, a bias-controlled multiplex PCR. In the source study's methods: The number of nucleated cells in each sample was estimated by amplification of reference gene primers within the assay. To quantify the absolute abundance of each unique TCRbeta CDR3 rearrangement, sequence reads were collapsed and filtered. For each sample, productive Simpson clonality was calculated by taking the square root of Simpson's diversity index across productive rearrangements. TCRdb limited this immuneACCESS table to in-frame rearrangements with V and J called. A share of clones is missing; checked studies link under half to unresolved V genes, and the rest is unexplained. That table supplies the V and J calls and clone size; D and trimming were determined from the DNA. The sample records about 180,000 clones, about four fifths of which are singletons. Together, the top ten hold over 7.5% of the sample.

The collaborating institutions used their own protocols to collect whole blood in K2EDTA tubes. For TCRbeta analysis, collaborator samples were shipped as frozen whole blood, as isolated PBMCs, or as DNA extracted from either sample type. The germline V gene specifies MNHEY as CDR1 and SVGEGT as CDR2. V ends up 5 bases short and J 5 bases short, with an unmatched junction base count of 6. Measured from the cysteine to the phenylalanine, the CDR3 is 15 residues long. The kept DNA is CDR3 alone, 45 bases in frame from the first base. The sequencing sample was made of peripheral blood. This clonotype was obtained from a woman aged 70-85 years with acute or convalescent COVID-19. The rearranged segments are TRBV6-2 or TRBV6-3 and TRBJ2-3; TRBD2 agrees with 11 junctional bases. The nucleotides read TGTGCCAGCAGTCCGACTAGCGGGGTGGGAGATACGCAGTATTTT. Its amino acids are CASSPTSGVGDTQYF.